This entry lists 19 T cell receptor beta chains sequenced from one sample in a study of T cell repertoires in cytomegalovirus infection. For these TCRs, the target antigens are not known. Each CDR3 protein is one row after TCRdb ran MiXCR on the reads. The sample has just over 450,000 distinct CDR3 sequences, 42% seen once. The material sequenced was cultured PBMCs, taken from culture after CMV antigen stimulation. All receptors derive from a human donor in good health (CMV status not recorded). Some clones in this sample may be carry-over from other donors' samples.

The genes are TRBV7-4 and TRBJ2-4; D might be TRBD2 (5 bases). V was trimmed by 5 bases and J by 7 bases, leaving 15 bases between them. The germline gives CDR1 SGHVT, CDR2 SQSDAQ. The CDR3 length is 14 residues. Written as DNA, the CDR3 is TGTGCCAGCAGCCCGAGGGTGGGGTCGAACATTCAGTACTTC. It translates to CASSPRVGSNIQYF.

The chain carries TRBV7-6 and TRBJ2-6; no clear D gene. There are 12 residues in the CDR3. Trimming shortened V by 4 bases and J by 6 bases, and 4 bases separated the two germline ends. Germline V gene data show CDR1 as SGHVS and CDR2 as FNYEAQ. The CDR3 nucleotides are TGTGCCAGCAGCTATTCGGCCAACGTCCTGACTTTC. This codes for CASSYSANVLTF. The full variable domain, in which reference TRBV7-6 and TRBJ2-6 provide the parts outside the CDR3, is GAGVSQSPRYKVTKRGQDVALRCDPISGHVSLYWYRQALGQGPEFLTYFNYEAQQDKSGLPNDRFSAERPEGSISTLTIQRTEQRDSAMYRCASSYSANVLTFGAGSRLTVL.

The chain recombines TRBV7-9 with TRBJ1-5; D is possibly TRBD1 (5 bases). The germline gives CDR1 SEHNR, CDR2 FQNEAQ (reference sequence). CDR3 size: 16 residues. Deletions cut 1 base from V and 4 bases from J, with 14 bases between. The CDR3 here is CASSLVGGGENQPQHF. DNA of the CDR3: TGTGCCAGCAGCTTAGTTGGGGGAGGGGAGAATCAGCCCCAGCATTTT.

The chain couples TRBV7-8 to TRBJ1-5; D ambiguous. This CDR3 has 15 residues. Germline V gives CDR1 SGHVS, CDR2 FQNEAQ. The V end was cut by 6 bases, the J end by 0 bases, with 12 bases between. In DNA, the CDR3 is TGTGCCAGCAGTCGAAGAGGCAGTAGCAATCAGCCCCAGCATTTT. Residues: CASSRRGSSNQPQHF.

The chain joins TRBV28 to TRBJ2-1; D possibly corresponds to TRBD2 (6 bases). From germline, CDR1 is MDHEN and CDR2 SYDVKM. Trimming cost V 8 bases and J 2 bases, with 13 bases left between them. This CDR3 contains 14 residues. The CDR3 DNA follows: TGTGCCAGCGTCTTGGAGGGGACCTACAATGAGCAGTTCTTC. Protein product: CASVLEGTYNEQFF.

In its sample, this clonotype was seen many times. CDR3 loop: CASSSGQGAGKLFF. Written as DNA, the CDR3 is TGTGCCAGCAGTTCCGGACAGGGGGCTGGAAAACTGTTTTTT. The J gene is TRBJ1-4, the V gene TRBV7-2, with 11 positions matching TRBD1. The length of the CDR3 is 14 residues. V was clipped by 6 bases and J by 10 bases; unmatched bases: 7. The V gene's germline CDR1 is SGHTA and CDR2 FQGNSA.

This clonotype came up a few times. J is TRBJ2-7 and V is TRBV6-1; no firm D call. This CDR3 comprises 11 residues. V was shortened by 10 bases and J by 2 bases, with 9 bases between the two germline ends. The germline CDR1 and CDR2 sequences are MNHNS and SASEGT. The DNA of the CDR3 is TGTGCCACCATCAGAACCTACGAGCAGTACTTC. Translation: CATIRTYEQYF.

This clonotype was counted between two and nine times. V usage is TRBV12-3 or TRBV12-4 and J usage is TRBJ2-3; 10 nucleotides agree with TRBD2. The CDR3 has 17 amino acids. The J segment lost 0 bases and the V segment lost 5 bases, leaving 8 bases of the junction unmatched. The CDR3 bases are TGTGCCAGCAGTCGACGGACTAGCGGCGGGAGCACAGATACGCAGTATTTT. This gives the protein CASSRRTSGGSTDTQYF.

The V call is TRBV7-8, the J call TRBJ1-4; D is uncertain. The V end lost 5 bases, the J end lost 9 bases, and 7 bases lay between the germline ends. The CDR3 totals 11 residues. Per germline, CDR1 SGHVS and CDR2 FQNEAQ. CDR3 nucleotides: TGTGCCAGCAGCCCCAGCCAAAAACTGTTTTTT. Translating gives CASSPSQKLFF.

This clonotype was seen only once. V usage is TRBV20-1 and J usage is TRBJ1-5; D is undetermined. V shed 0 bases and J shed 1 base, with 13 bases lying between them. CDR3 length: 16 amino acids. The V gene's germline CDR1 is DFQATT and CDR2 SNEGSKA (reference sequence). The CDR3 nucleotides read TGCAGTGCTAGAGATGCGGGGTTAAGAAGCAATCAGCCCCAGCATTTT. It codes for CSARDAGLRSNQPQHF.

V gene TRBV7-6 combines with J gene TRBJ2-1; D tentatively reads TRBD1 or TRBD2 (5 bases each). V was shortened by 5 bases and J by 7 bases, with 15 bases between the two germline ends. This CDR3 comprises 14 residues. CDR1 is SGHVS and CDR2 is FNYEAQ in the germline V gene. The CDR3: CASSADWGSNEQFF. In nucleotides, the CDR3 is TGTGCCAGCAGCGCTGACTGGGGGAGTAATGAGCAGTTCTTC.

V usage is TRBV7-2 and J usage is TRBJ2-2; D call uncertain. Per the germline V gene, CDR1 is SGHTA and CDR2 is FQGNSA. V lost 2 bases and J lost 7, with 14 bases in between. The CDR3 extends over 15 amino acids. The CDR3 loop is CASSLTAEPSGELFF. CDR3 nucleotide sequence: TGTGCCAGCAGCTTAACAGCAGAGCCGAGCGGGGAGCTGTTTTTT.

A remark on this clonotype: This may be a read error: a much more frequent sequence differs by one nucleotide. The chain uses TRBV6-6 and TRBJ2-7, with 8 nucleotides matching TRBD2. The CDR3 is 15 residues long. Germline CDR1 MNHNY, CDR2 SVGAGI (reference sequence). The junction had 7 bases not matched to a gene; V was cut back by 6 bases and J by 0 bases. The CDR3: CASSPRGGTSYEQYF. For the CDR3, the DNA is TGTGCCAGCAGCCCCCGGGGGGGGACCTCCTACGAGCAGTACTTC.

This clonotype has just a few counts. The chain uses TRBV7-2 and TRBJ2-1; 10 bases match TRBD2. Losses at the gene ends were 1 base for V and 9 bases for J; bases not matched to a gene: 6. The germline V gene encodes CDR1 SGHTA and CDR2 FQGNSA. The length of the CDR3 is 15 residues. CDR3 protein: CASSLGPAGGPEQFF. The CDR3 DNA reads TGTGCCAGCAGCTTAGGCCCAGCGGGGGGGCCTGAGCAGTTCTTC.

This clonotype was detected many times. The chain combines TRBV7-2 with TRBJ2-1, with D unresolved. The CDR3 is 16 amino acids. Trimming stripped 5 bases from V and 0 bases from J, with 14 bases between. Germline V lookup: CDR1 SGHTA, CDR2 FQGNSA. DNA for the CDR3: TGTGCCAGCAGCCTACTTAGCACCCGCTCCTACAATGAGCAGTTCTTC. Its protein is CASSLLSTRSYNEQFF.

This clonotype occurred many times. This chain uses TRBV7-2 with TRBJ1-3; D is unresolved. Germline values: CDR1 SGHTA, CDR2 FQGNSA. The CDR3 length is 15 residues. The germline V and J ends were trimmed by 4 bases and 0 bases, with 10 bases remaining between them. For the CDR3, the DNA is TGTGCCAGCAGCTCCGGTGTCAGCTCTGGAAACACCATATATTTT. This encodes CASSSGVSSGNTIYF.

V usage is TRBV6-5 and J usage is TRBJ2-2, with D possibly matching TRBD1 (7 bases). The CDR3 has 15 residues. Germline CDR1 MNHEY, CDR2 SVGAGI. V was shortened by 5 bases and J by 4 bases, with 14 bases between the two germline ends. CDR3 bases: TGTGCCAGCAGTCCCCGACAGGGAGGCACCGGGGAGCTGTTTTTT. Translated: CASSPRQGGTGELFF.

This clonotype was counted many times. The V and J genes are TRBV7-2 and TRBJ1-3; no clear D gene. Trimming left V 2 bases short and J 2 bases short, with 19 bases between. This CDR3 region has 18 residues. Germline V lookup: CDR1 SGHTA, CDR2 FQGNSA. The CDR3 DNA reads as TGTGCCAGCAGCTTATTTGGTAGCGTCCCGGGAGCTGGAAACACCATATATTTT. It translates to CASSLFGSVPGAGNTIYF.

CDR3 sequence: CAIRITGVGNTIYF. The DNA of the CDR3 is TGTGCCATCAGGATAACAGGGGTTGGAAACACCATATATTTT. The chain recombines TRBV10-3 with TRBJ1-3; TRBD1 matches 7 bases. The junction had 5 bases not matched to a gene; V was cut back by 6 bases and J by 3 bases. Germline loops: CDR1 ENHRY, CDR2 SYGVKD. The CDR3 is made up of 14 amino acids.